A selection of T cell receptor beta chains follows, all from one sample in a study of immune evolution from preneoplasia to lung adenocarcinoma. TCRdb keeps only in-frame clones here, not all; method: immunoSEQ multiplex PCR. The sample holds approximately 2,000 clones, about four fifths seen once. The sample taken for sequencing was FFPE lung adenocarcinoma in situ tissue. Receptors were obtained from a person between 55 and 80 years old with lung adenocarcinoma. The CDR3 runs from the conserved cysteine through the conserved F or W. The order of the fields is clone size, V gene, J gene, D gene, CDR3 DNA, CDR3 protein. A D gene is named only where the DNA matches it firmly. For some rows the clone size is stated as once, few or many, or as a class when expanded; others skip it.

abundance: .
v_gene: TRBV9
j_gene: TRBJ2-4
d_gene: TRBD1
CDR3nt: TGTGCCAGCAGCCTGACAGGGGACCTAGCCAAAAACATTCAGTACTTC
CDR3aa: CASSLTGDLAKNIQYF

abundance: once
v_gene: TRBV2
j_gene: TRBJ1-2
d_gene: .
CDR3nt: TGTGCCAGCAGTGAGGAATCCCGGGGTGGCTACACCTTC
CDR3aa: CASSEESRGGYTF

abundance: .
v_gene: TRBV14
j_gene: TRBJ1-2
d_gene: TRBD1
CDR3nt: TGTGCCAGCAGCCCCGGGACAGCCTTCTGGGGCTACACCTTC
CDR3aa: CASSPGTAFWGYTF

abundance: once
v_gene: TRBV18
j_gene: TRBJ1-5
d_gene: TRBD1
CDR3nt: TGTGCCAGCTCAGGAGGGACAGGTCAGCCCCAGCATTTT
CDR3aa: CASSGGTGQPQHF

abundance: .
v_gene: TRBV28
j_gene: TRBJ2-1
d_gene: TRBD2
CDR3nt: TGTGCCAGCAGACCCTCACGGGCGGGAGGATTAGACAATGAGCAGTTCTTC
CDR3aa: CASRPSRAGGLDNEQFF

abundance: .
v_gene: TRBV30
j_gene: TRBJ2-3
d_gene: TRBD2
CDR3nt: TGTGCCTGGGAGCGGGGTAGGAGAGATACGCAGTATTTT
CDR3aa: CAWERGRRDTQYF

abundance: .
v_gene: TRBV7-2
j_gene: TRBJ1-4
d_gene: .
CDR3nt: TGTGCCAGCAGCTCAACCGGACAAAGAGGGGAAAAACTGTTTTTT
CDR3aa: CASSSTGQRGEKLFF

abundance: .
v_gene: TRBV7-8
j_gene: TRBJ1-2
d_gene: TRBD1
CDR3nt: TGTGCCAGCAGCTTAGCTCGGACAGGGGAGTTCTATGGCTACACCTTC
CDR3aa: CASSLARTGEFYGYTF

abundance: once
v_gene: TRBV4-1
j_gene: TRBJ1-4
d_gene: .
CDR3nt: TGCGCCAGCAGCCCTCAGGGGACGGCAACTAATGAAAAACTGTTTTTT
CDR3aa: CASSPQGTATNEKLFF

abundance: .
v_gene: TRBV30
j_gene: TRBJ1-6
d_gene: TRBD1
CDR3nt: TGTGCCTGGGTTCTACCGGACAGGATATATAATTCACCCCTCCACTTT
CDR3aa: CAWVLPDRIYNSPLHF

abundance: .
v_gene: TRBV11-2
j_gene: TRBJ2-3
d_gene: .
CDR3nt: TGTGCCAGCAGCCCCCGGCTCCTAGAGGGGGATACGCAGTATTTT
CDR3aa: CASSPRLLEGDTQYF

abundance: once
v_gene: TRBV14
j_gene: TRBJ1-3
d_gene: .
CDR3nt: TGTGCCTCGAGGGGTACAGGGACTGGAAACACCATATATTTT
CDR3aa: CASRGTGTGNTIYF

abundance: .
v_gene: TRBV30
j_gene: TRBJ1-5
d_gene: .
CDR3nt: TGTGCCTGGAAGGCCGGGGGCCCGGGTCAGCCCCAGCATTTT
CDR3aa: CAWKAGGPGQPQHF

abundance: .
v_gene: TRBV28
j_gene: TRBJ1-2
d_gene: .
CDR3nt: TGTGCCAGCAAGAGTGAGTTTATCAAAAGCGGCTACACCTTC
CDR3aa: CASKSEFIKSGYTF

abundance: .
v_gene: TRBV28
j_gene: TRBJ2-5
d_gene: TRBD2
CDR3nt: TGTGCCAGCAGTTATTTCGAGGGAGGGCGACAGACCCAGTACTTC
CDR3aa: CASSYFEGGRQTQYF

abundance: .
v_gene: TRBV28
j_gene: TRBJ2-6
d_gene: TRBD2
CDR3nt: TGTGCCAGCTTCCCGGGAGGCAGAAAGATCTCTGGGGCCAACGTCCTGACTTTC
CDR3aa: CASFPGGRKISGANVLTF

abundance: few
v_gene: TRBV28
j_gene: TRBJ2-7
d_gene: TRBD1
CDR3nt: TGTGCCAGCGGCTCCTACAGGGGTGGCTCCTACGAGCAGTACTTC
CDR3aa: CASGSYRGGSYEQYF

abundance: .
v_gene: TRBV7-2
j_gene: TRBJ2-1
d_gene: TRBD2
CDR3nt: TGTGCCAGCAGCCCGGGGGGGGCGTGGAATGAGCAGTTCTTC
CDR3aa: CASSPGGAWNEQFF

abundance: .
v_gene: TRBV27
j_gene: TRBJ2-7
d_gene: .
CDR3nt: TGTGCCAGCAGTTCACCCGGGTCCCTGTTAGAGCAGTACTTC
CDR3aa: CASSSPGSLLEQYF

abundance: .
v_gene: TRBV12-5
j_gene: TRBJ2-5
d_gene: .
CDR3nt: TGTGCTAGTGGTTTGGGGGGGCCCCGGGAGACCCAGTACTTC
CDR3aa: CASGLGGPRETQYF

abundance: .
v_gene: TRBV10-2
j_gene: TRBJ2-5
d_gene: .
CDR3nt: TGCGCCAGCAGTAGGCAGAGCCTCCAAGAGACCCAGTACTTC
CDR3aa: CASSRQSLQETQYF

abundance: .
v_gene: TRBV18
j_gene: TRBJ1-3
d_gene: .
CDR3nt: TGTGCCAGCTCACCGAGCATTCTTGACTCTGGAAACACCATATATTTT
CDR3aa: CASSPSILDSGNTIYF

abundance: .
v_gene: TRBV28
j_gene: TRBJ1-2
d_gene: .
CDR3nt: TGTGCCAGCAGTTTAAGCTGGGGCACGAGGTATGGCTACACCTTC
CDR3aa: CASSLSWGTRYGYTF

abundance: .
v_gene: TRBV7-9
j_gene: TRBJ2-7
d_gene: TRBD2
CDR3nt: TGTGCCAGCAGCGGACTAGCGGTTCCTTACGAGCAGTACTTC
CDR3aa: CASSGLAVPYEQYF

abundance: .
v_gene: TRBV5-1
j_gene: TRBJ1-1
d_gene: TRBD1
CDR3nt: TGCGCCAGCAGCAACACCGGGACAGCGGGCACTGAAGCTTTCTTT
CDR3aa: CASSNTGTAGTEAFF

abundance: .
v_gene: TRBV19
j_gene: TRBJ2-7
d_gene: .
CDR3nt: TGTGCCAGTAGTATAGCGTTCAGGGAAGCCTACGAGCAGTACTTC
CDR3aa: CASSIAFREAYEQYF

abundance: few
v_gene: TRBV5-6
j_gene: TRBJ2-7
d_gene: TRBD2
CDR3nt: TGTGCCAGCAGCACCTCCAATGGGCTAGCGGGGGTAAACGAGCAGTACTTC
CDR3aa: CASSTSNGLAGVNEQYF

abundance: .
v_gene: TRBV4-1
j_gene: TRBJ2-4
d_gene: .
CDR3nt: TGCGCCAGCAGCCAATCTGATCTAGCCAAAAACATTCAGTACTTC
CDR3aa: CASSQSDLAKNIQYF

abundance: .
v_gene: TRBV18
j_gene: TRBJ2-6
d_gene: TRBD1
CDR3nt: TGTGCCAGCTCACCAGGGACAGGCCCCTCTCTCCTGACTTTC
CDR3aa: CASSPGTGPSLLTF

abundance: .
v_gene: TRBV7-6
j_gene: TRBJ2-7
d_gene: .
CDR3nt: TGTGCCAGCAGCTTAGGCAACGAGCAGTACTTC
CDR3aa: CASSLGNEQYF

abundance: .
v_gene: TRBV4-3
j_gene: TRBJ1-2
d_gene: TRBD1
CDR3nt: TGCGCCAGCAGCCCAGGGGGCCGATCTTTACCTAACTATGACTACACCTTC
CDR3aa: CASSPGGRSLPNYDYTF

abundance: .
v_gene: TRBV13
j_gene: TRBJ2-3
d_gene: .
CDR3nt: TGTGCCAGCAGCTTAGTGCGGGATACGCAGTATTTT
CDR3aa: CASSLVRDTQYF

abundance: few
v_gene: TRBV30
j_gene: TRBJ2-2
d_gene: TRBD2
CDR3nt: TGTGCCTGGAGTACCGGGGACTATACCGGGGAGCTGTTTTTT
CDR3aa: CAWSTGDYTGELFF

abundance: .
v_gene: TRBV5-1
j_gene: TRBJ2-7
d_gene: .
CDR3nt: TGCGCCAGCAGCTCCCAGACGGTGGAGCAGTACTTC
CDR3aa: CASSSQTVEQYF

abundance: .
v_gene: TRBV28
j_gene: TRBJ1-6
d_gene: .
CDR3nt: TGTGCCAGCAGTTTACTTCGGGGGCGGGGGGATAATTCACCCCTCCACTTT
CDR3aa: CASSLLRGRGDNSPLHF

abundance: .
v_gene: TRBV19
j_gene: TRBJ2-5
d_gene: .
CDR3nt: TGTGCCAGCAGTCCTCAGGGGCCAAGATCGAACCAGTACTTC
CDR3aa: CASSPQGPRSNQYF

abundance: .
v_gene: TRBV6-1
j_gene: TRBJ2-3
d_gene: TRBD2
CDR3nt: TGTGCCAGCAGTGAGGCTAGCGGTACAGATACGCAGTATTTT
CDR3aa: CASSEASGTDTQYF

abundance: .
v_gene: TRBV9
j_gene: TRBJ2-2
d_gene: .
CDR3nt: TGTGCCAGCAGGGCAGGGACTTCGAACACCGGGGAGCTGTTTTTT
CDR3aa: CASRAGTSNTGELFF

abundance: .
v_gene: TRBV14
j_gene: TRBJ1-3
d_gene: .
CDR3nt: TGTGCCAGCAGCCCATCCCGACTAAACACCATATATTTT
CDR3aa: CASSPSRLNTIYF

abundance: .
v_gene: TRBV25-1
j_gene: TRBJ1-1
d_gene: .
CDR3nt: TGTGCCAGCAGTGATTGGGAGGGTGGCACTGAAGCTTTCTTT
CDR3aa: CASSDWEGGTEAFF

abundance: .
v_gene: TRBV15
j_gene: TRBJ2-2
d_gene: .
CDR3nt: TGTGCCACCAGCAGAGACCAGGGAAACACCGGGGAGCTGTTTTTT
CDR3aa: CATSRDQGNTGELFF

abundance: once
v_gene: TRBV29-1
j_gene: TRBJ2-3
d_gene: .
CDR3nt: TGCAGCGCTGCTGGACAGTTCACAGATACGCAGTATTTT
CDR3aa: CSAAGQFTDTQYF

abundance: once
v_gene: TRBV9
j_gene: TRBJ1-3
d_gene: .
CDR3nt: TGTGCCAGCAGCCCACCCAATTGGGGTGGGGGAAACACCATATATTTT
CDR3aa: CASSPPNWGGGNTIYF

abundance: once
v_gene: TRBV7-2
j_gene: TRBJ2-1
d_gene: .
CDR3nt: TGTGCCAGCAGCCCCAAGGCGGCGGGCCTCTACAATGAGCAGTTCTTC
CDR3aa: CASSPKAAGLYNEQFF

abundance: once
v_gene: TRBV28
j_gene: TRBJ1-2
d_gene: .
CDR3nt: TGTGCCAGCAGCCGGGGCGGAGGGAATGGCTACACCTTC
CDR3aa: CASSRGGGNGYTF